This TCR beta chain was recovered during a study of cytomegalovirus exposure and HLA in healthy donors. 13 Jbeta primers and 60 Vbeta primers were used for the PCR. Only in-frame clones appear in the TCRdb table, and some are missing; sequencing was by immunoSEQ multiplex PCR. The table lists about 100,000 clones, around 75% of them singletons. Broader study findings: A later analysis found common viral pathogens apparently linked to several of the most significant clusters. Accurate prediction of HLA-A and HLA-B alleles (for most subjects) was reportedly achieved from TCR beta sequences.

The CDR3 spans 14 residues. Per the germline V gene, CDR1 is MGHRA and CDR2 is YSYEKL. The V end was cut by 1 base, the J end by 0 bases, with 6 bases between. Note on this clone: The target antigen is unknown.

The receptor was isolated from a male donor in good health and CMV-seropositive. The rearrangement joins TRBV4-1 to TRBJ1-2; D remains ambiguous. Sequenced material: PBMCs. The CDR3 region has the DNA TGCGCCAGCAGCCAAGCCGGGGCTAACTATGGCTACACCTTC. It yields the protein CASSQAGANYGYTF.